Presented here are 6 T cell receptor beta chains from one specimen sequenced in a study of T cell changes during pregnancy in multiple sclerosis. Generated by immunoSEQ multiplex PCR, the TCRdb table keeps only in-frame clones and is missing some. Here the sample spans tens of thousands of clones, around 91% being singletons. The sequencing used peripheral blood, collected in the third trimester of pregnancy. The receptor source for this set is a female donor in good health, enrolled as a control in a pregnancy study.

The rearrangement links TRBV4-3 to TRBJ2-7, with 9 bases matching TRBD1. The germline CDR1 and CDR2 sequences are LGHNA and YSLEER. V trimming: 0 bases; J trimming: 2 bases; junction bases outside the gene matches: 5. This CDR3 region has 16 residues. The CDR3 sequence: CASSQDARDRAYEQYF. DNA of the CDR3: TGCGCCAGCAGCCAAGATGCCCGGGACAGGGCCTACGAGCAGTACTTC.

The CDR3, as DNA: TGTGCCAGCAGTGTACGACAGGGAACCGAGCAGTACTTC. This gives the protein CASSVRQGTEQYF. The J gene is TRBJ2-7, the V gene TRBV28, with TRBD1 matching 7 bases. Germline trimming cut 5 bases from V and 6 bases from J; bases unmatched to any gene: 7. There are 13 residues in the CDR3. Germline lookup yields CDR1 MDHEN and CDR2 SYDVKM.

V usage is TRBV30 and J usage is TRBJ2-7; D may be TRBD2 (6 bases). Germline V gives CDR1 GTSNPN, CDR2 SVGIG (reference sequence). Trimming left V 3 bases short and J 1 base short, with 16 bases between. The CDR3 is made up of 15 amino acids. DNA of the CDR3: TGTGCCTGGAGAGGCCTAGCGCAACCGTCCTACGAGCAGTACTTC. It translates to CAWRGLAQPSYEQYF.

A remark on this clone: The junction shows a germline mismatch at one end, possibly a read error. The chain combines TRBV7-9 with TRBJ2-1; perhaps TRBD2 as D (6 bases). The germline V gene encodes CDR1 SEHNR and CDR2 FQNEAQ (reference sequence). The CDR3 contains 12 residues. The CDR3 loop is CASGLGGNEQFF. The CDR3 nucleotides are TGTGCCAGCGGCTTGGGGGGCAATGAGCAGTTCTTC.

The CDR3 region is CASSLTGGRGNSPLHF. CDR3 coding DNA: TGTGCCAGCAGTTTAACAGGGGGCCGGGGTAATTCACCCCTCCACTTT. The chain links TRBV28 to TRBJ1-6, with 9 bases identical to TRBD1. CDR1 and CDR2 (germline): MDHEN, SYDVKM. The CDR3 consists of 16 residues. The trim removed 2 bases at V and 6 bases at J, leaving 5 bases unmatched. The variable domain in full, with the rest retrieved from reference TRBV28 and TRBJ1-6, is DVKVTQSSRYLVKRTGEKVFLECVQDMDHENMFWYRQDPGLGLRLIYFSYDVKMKEKGDIPEGYSVSREKKERFSLILESASTNQTSMYLCASSLTGGRGNSPLHFGNGTRLTVT.

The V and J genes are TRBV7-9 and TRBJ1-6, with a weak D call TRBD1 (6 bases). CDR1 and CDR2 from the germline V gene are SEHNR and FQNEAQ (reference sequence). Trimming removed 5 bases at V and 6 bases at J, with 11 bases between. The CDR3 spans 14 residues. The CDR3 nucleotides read TGTGCCAGCAGCGCAGAACAGGGTAATTCACCCCTCCACTTT. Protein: CASSAEQGNSPLHF.